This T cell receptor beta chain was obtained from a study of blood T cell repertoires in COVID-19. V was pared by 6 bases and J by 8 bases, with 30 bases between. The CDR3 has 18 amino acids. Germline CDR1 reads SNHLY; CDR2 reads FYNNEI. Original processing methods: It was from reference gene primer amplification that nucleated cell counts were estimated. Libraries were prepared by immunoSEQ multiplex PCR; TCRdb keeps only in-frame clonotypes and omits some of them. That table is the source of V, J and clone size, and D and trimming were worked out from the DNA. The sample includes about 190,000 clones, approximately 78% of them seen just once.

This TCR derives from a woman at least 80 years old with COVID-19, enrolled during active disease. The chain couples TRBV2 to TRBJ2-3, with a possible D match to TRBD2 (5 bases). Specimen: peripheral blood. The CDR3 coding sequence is TGTGCCAGCAGCGATCGTTGGGAGTCGAGTTTTATTACGGGTACGCAGTATTTT. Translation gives CASSDRWESSFITGTQYF.